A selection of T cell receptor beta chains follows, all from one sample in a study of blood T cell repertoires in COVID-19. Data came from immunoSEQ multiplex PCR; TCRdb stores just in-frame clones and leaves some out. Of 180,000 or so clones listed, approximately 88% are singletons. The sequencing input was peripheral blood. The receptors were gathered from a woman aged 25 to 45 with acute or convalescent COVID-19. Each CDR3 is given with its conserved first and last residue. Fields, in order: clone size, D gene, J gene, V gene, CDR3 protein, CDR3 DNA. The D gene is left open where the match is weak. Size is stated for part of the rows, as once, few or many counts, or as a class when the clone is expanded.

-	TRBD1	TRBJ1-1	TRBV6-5	CASSPTGGDATEAFF	TGTGCCAGCAGTCCCACAGGGGGGGACGCGACTGAAGCTTTCTTT
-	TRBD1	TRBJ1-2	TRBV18	CASSPGQGSGYTF	TGTGCCAGCTCACCCGGACAGGGAAGTGGCTACACCTTC
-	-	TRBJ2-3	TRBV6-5	CASSSPSSDTQYF	TGTGCCAGCAGTTCTCCTAGTTCAGATACGCAGTATTTT
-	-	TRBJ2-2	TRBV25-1	CASEMTANTGELFF	TGTGCCAGCGAAATGACAGCGAACACCGGGGAGCTGTTTTTT
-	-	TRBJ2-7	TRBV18	CASSGEGYEQYF	TGTGCCAGCTCGGGAGAAGGGTACGAGCAGTACTTC
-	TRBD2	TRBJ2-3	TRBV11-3	CASSLDSGLGRSTDTQYF	TGTGCCAGCAGCTTAGATAGCGGACTAGGAAGGTCAACAGATACGCAGTATTTT
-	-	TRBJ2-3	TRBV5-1	CASHRDLITDTQYF	TGCGCCAGCCACCGGGACTTGATCACAGATACGCAGTATTTT
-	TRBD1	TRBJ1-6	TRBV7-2	CASSFKQGNSPLHF	TGTGCCAGCAGCTTTAAACAGGGGAATTCACCCCTCCACTTT
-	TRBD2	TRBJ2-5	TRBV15	CATSRDPTGGLQETQYF	TGTGCCACCAGCAGAGATCCCACGGGGGGGCTACAAGAGACCCAGTACTTC
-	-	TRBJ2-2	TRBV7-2	CASSLVGPGELFF	TGTGCCAGCAGCTTAGTGGGGCCCGGGGAGCTGTTTTTT
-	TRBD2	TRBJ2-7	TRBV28	CASRAGTSGSYREQYF	TGTGCCAGCAGAGCCGGGACTAGCGGGAGTTATCGCGAGCAGTACTTC
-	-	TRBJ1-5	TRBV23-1	CASSQSPEHNQPQHF	TGCGCCAGCAGTCAATCCCCGGAGCACAATCAGCCCCAGCATTTT
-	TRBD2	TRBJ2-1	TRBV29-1	CSVESASGGINEQFF	TGCAGCGTTGAATCCGCTAGCGGTGGGATCAATGAGCAGTTCTTC
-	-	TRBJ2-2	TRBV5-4	CASSLDRTTGELFF	TGTGCCAGCAGCTTAGACAGAACAACCGGGGAGCTGTTTTTT
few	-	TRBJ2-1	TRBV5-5	CASSAGQYNEQFF	TGTGCCAGCAGCGCCGGACAGTACAATGAGCAGTTCTTC
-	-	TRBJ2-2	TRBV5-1	CASGPQAIDGELFF	TGCGCCAGCGGGCCACAGGCCATAGACGGGGAGCTGTTTTTT
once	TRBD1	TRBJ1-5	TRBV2	CAGGTENNQPQHF	TGTGCCGGCGGGACAGAGAATAATCAGCCCCAGCATTTT
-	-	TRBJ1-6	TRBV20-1	CSASVLGRNNSPLHF	TGCAGTGCTAGTGTCCTGGGGCGGAATAATTCACCCCTCCACTTT
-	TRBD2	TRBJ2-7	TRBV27	CASSSRLAGGPVQYF	TGTGCCAGCAGCTCTAGACTAGCGGGAGGGCCCGTGCAGTACTTC
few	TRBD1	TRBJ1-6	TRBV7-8	CASSRQGSSYNSPLHF	TGTGCCAGCAGCCGACAGGGGAGCTCCTATAATTCACCCCTCCACTTT
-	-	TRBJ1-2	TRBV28	CASRTNRDGYTF	TGTGCCAGCAGGACAAACAGGGATGGCTACACCTTC
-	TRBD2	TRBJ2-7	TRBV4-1	CASSQPTSGSYEQYF	TGCGCCAGCAGCCAACCGACTAGCGGGAGCTACGAGCAGTACTTC
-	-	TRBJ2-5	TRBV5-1	CASSLYGPETQYF	TGCGCCAGCAGCTTGTATGGCCCAGAGACCCAGTACTTC
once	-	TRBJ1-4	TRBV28	CASSFLSGEKLFF	TGTGCCAGCAGTTTCTTGAGTGGTGAAAAACTGTTTTTT
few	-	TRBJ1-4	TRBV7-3	CPLRVAANEKLFF	TGTCCCCTGAGGGTAGCGGCTAATGAAAAACTGTTTTTT
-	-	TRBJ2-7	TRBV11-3	CASSSEYF	TGTGCCAGCAGCTCCGAGTACTTC
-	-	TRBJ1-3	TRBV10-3	CAISPSSGNTIYF	TGTGCCATCAGTCCCTCGTCTGGAAACACCATATATTTT
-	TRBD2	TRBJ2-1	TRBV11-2	CASSQTGLAGGPSYNEQFF	TGTGCCAGCAGCCAGACGGGACTAGCGGGAGGACCCTCCTACAATGAGCAGTTCTTC
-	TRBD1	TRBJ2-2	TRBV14	CASSQEYWTGGGELFF	TGTGCCAGCAGCCAAGAGTACTGGACAGGGGGCGGGGAGCTGTTTTTT
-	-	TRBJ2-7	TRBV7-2	CAPAAPNEQYF	TGTGCCCCCGCGGCTCCCAACGAGCAGTACTTC
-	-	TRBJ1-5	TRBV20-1	CSALAGQPQHF	TGCAGTGCTTTGGCGGGCCAGCCCCAGCATTTT
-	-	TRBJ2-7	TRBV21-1	CASVPRGSEQYF	TGTGCCAGCGTCCCCCGGGGATCCGAGCAGTACTTC
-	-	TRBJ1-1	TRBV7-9	CASGPEAFF	TGTGCCAGCGGGCCTGAAGCTTTCTTT
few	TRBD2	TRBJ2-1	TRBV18	CASSNFLAGGYNEQFF	TGTGCCAGCTCCAACTTCCTAGCGGGAGGCTACAATGAGCAGTTCTTC
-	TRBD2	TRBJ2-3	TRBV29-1	CSVEGSGSVDTQYF	TGCAGCGTTGAGGGTAGCGGGAGCGTAGATACGCAGTATTTT
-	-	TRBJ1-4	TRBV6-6	CASRRATNEKLFF	TGTGCCAGCAGGAGAGCAACTAATGAAAAACTGTTTTTT
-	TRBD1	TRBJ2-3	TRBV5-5	CASSFGTGSADTQYF	TGTGCCAGCAGCTTTGGGACAGGGAGCGCAGATACGCAGTATTTT
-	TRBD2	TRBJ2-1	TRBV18	CASSQTSGTTYSYNEQFF	TGTGCCAGCTCCCAAACTAGCGGGACGACCTACTCCTACAATGAGCAGTTCTTC
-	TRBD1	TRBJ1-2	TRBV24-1	CATSDNKRGRAGYTF	TGTGCCACCAGTGATAATAAAAGGGGGCGCGCTGGCTACACCTTC
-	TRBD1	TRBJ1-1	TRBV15	CATSVRQGTTEAFF	TGTGCCACCAGCGTAAGACAGGGCACCACTGAAGCTTTCTTT
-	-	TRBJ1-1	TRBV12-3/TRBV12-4	CASSPPALTEAFF	TGTGCCAGCAGCCCACCAGCGCTCACTGAAGCTTTCTTT
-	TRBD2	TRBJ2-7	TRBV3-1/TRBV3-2	CASGRTSGDEQYF	TGTGCCAGCGGCCGGACTAGCGGGGACGAGCAGTACTTC
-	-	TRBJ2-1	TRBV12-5	CASGGLSNEQFF	TGTGCTAGTGGGGGACTGTCTAATGAGCAGTTCTTC
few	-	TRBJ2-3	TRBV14	CASSQVGGSSTDTQYF	TGTGCCAGCAGCCAAGTAGGCGGATCTAGCACAGATACGCAGTATTTT
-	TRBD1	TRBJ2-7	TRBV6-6	CASNPRTGGYEQYF	TGTGCCAGCAACCCCCGGACAGGGGGCTACGAGCAGTACTTC
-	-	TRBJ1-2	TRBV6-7	CARVRRERDYGYTF	TGTGCCAGGGTAAGACGGGAGAGAGACTATGGCTACACCTTC
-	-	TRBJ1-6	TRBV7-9	CASSFQGRPVQFSPLHF	TGTGCCAGCAGCTTTCAGGGCCGGCCGGTTCAATTTAGCCCCCTCCACTTT
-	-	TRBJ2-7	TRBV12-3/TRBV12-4	CASRKGSYEQYF	TGTGCCAGCAGGAAGGGGTCCTACGAGCAGTACTTC
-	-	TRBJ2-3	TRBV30	CAWSGRAGSTDTQYF	TGTGCCTGGAGTGGGAGGGCGGGAAGCACAGATACGCAGTATTTT
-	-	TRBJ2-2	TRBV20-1	CSAVGAGELFF	TGCAGTGCCGTCGGAGCCGGGGAGCTGTTTTTT
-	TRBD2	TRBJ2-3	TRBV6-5	CASSLAGVKDTQYF	TGTGCCAGCAGCCTAGCGGGAGTAAAAGATACGCAGTATTTT
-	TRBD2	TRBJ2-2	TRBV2	CASRLAANTGELFF	TGTGCCAGCAGACTAGCGGCGAACACCGGGGAGCTGTTTTTT
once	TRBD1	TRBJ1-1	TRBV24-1	CATSDSDRGVTEAFF	TGTGCCACCAGTGACAGTGACAGGGGGGTCACTGAAGCTTTCTTT
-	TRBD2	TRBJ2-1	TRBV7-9	CASSLGLAATIEQFF	TGTGCCAGCAGCTTGGGACTAGCGGCTACAATTGAGCAGTTCTTC
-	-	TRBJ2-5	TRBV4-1	CASSQVGRDQETQYF	TGCGCCAGCAGCCAAGTCGGCCGGGACCAAGAGACCCAGTACTTC